This T cell receptor (beta chain) appears in the sequencing data of a study of T cells after yellow fever vaccination. In the study overall: Fractions of limited cellularity were prepared by means of SMART-Seq v4 Ultra Low Input.

It was through 5'RACE template switching that TCR cDNA was made, with a universal primer site and UMIs added. TCRdb independently ran MiXCR on the 5' RACE reads; one entry per CDR3 protein. There are 200,000 to 300,000 distinct CDR3 sequences in the sample; approximately 6.8% occur only once, and around 1.1% lies in the top ten. CDR1 is MNHNS and CDR2 is SASEGT in the germline V gene. The length of the CDR3 is 13 residues. V was pared by 5 bases and J by 8 bases, with 8 bases of the junction left unmatched. A note on this clonotype: Its antigen is as yet unknown.

Whole-study findings and limits: Weaker, the secondary response peaked sooner, at day 5 versus 15.

V and J are TRBV6-1 and TRBJ1-2, with 7 bases that match TRBD1. The sequence came from a man younger than 45 who received the YFV17D yellow fever vaccine. The sample in question was CD4+ T cells sorted from PBMCs, obtained on the day of the yellow fever booster vaccination. The CDR3 bases are TGTGCCAGCAGTCCCGACAGGGTTGGCGGCTACACCTTC. This encodes CASSPDRVGGYTF.